This TCR beta chain appears in the sequencing data of a study of long-term antiretroviral therapy in people with HIV (dated by TCRdb to between 2022 and 2023). With respect to the entire study: Collection of the earliest samples took place about a decade ahead of the 2015 WHO recommendation for immediate ART, at a time when ART was typically delayed until CD4 counts fell. This retrospective serial study examined whether starting ART and sustained HIV suppression were associated with changes in the composition and diversity of the TRB repertoire in peripheral blood. A total of roughly 180 cryopreserved PBMC samples were contributed to the cohort by 30 adults with confirmed HIV infection, with samples collected serially over a mean of roughly six years (range 1-12). About 35% of the 30 participants with HIV were female. No cross-contamination during QIAcube processing was shown when test extractions of a monoclonal T-cell line were performed alongside fewer than 35 polyclonal samples.

Participants were included only if at least one PBMC sample before ART initiation and at least two post-ART samples were available. Every participant with HIV received treatment in the United States of America. Before DNA extraction, cryopreserved samples containing roughly 0.85-11 million PBMC were thawed and washed. At the time of the earliest PBMC sample for each participant with HIV, ages ranged from about 20 to 54 years. Each participant contributed PBMC samples from 1-4 timepoints before ART initiation and 2-8 timepoints after ART initiation, with a median of 7 samples. For every participant, serial HIV viral load, CD4+ T-cell count, ART history and demographic data were obtained. Genomic DNA was extracted from unsorted PBMC with a Qiagen kit on a QIAcube, processed in batches of 12 samples. What the authors observed across the whole study: Owing to limited PBMC availability, only the TCR beta chain was sequenced, without alpha chain pairing. At every time point, the repertoire was dominated by expanded TRB clones first identified before ART initiation, although this dominance fluctuated and, in many PLHIV, declined after ART. Inferences about post-ART repertoire changes are limited because no data were available on ART adherence, viral resistance or therapy changes. Because pre-ART samples had limited cell numbers, profiling was done on unsorted PBMC rather than on sorted CD4+ and CD8+ T cells. Narrower CDR3 length ranges were observed in HIV repertoires than in controls, and an antigen-experienced repertoire with only a slight naive shift after ART was suggested by the network structure. Samples dated from 2004 to 2017, and the ART regimens used may be less effective than current ones. ART initiation was associated with a significant increase in TRB diversity, but diversity stayed significantly below transplant donor controls even after long-term ART.

The cysteine opens and the phenylalanine closes a CDR3 of 13 amino acids. The retained sequence is limited to the CDR3, 39 bases, with the frame set at the first base. The germline V gene (reference sequence) yields SEHNR for CDR1 and FQNEAQ for CDR2. The germline ends are 8 bases apart after V is trimmed by 2 bases and J by 3 bases. Comment on this clone: The antigen this receptor binds is unknown. The sample holds no much larger clone one base away, and base qualities are not on file.

The immunoSEQ hsTCRB v3.0 assay was used at survey level resolution for TRB variable region sequencing. The targeted TRB sequencing depth was about 40,000-55,000 T-cell genomes per sample. Pooled TRB libraries were sequenced on an Illumina MiSeq with a v3 150-cycle kit. Processing in the source paper ran as follows. Analysis of repertoires was carried out in R inside a reproducible Nextflow workflow spanning QC, data transformation and analysis. LymphoSeq2, an R package for exploring AIRR-Seq data, was used to implement the custom analyses. Several samples yielding fewer than 5000 total TRB sequences were excluded, leaving more than 150 analyzed HIV repertoires. Among the approximately 190 retained HIV repertoires, 55 to 60 were collected before ART initiation and around 130 after ART initiation. Repertoires were downsampled to 5000 TRB nucleotide sequences, and summary statistics were averaged over 100 downsampling iterations. The analysis kept only TRB sequences whose CDR3 regions were at least seven amino acids long. A Shannon entropy-derived clonality score and the Gini coefficient were used to measure diversity. In repertoire networks, the top 5000 CDR3 amino acid sequences were linked whenever an edit distance of one separated two sequences. For TRB CDR3 amino acid sequences, antigen specificity groups and MHC restriction were predicted with GLIPH2. To flag known CMV, EBV, HIV or tissue antigen associations, CDR3 amino acid sequences were matched against VDJdb and McPAS-TCR. Pre-ART, post-ART and control groups were compared with Wilcoxon signed-rank tests and Holm-Bonferroni correction. Sourced from immuneACCESS, this table was stored by TCRdb with only in-frame sequences that have V and J called. A share of the clones is absent; for the studies checked, an unresolved V gene accounts for under half, and the remainder has no known explanation. Clone size and the V and J calls come from that table; the DNA yielded D and trimming. Present in this sample are some 16,000 clones, 88% of which were seen just once. Around 12% of the sample goes to the ten largest clones.

Sequences were derived from unsorted PBMCs, sampled 0.7 years before starting antiretroviral therapy. The clonotype was recovered from a man over 45 with HIV. This chain is built from TRBV7-9 and TRBJ2-7; D gene: possibly TRBD1, on 5 matching bases. The sequence in DNA is TGTGCCAGCAGCTTACTTCAGGGCTACGAGCAGTACTTC. The resulting protein is CASSLLQGYEQYF.